These 26 T cell receptor beta chains originate from one sample sequenced in a study of control samples from healthy donors and cancer patients. Some clones are missing from TCRdb's copy, which holds only in-frame ones; the method was immunoSEQ multiplex PCR. The sample gives approximately 51,000 clones, 80% of which show up once; around 10% is in the top ten. Sequencing was done on a sample of blood. These receptors were obtained from an older man in good health.

The rearrangement links TRBV9 to TRBJ2-1; D could derive from TRBD1 or TRBD2 (5 bases each). This CDR3 is 15 amino acids long. The V and J ends lost 0 bases and 9 bases respectively, with 16 bases between them. Germline CDR1 reads SGDLS; CDR2 reads YYNGEE. The CDR3 nucleotides are TGTGCCAGCAGCGTAGAATCTCGGGGCCGGGGTGAGCAGTTCTTC. Its translation: CASSVESRGRGEQFF.

The V gene is TRBV5-1, the J gene TRBJ1-6, with unresolved D. From germline, CDR1 is SGHRS and CDR2 YFSETQ. Trimming removed 4 bases from V and 6 bases from J, with 8 bases in between. This CDR3 is built from 13 residues. CDR3 nucleotide sequence: TGCGCCAGCAGCGAAGCAGTTAATTCACCCCTCCACTTT. Protein product: CASSEAVNSPLHF.

J is TRBJ2-5 and V is TRBV25-1; 8 positions agree with TRBD2. V lost 5 bases to trimming and J lost 9 bases; unmatched junction nucleotides: 11. The CDR3 sequence is 14 residues long. Germline V CDR1 and CDR2: MGHDK, SYGVNS. The CDR3 sequence: CASSTDLPGGAQYF. In DNA, the CDR3 is TGTGCCAGCAGTACCGATTTACCGGGGGGGGCCCAGTACTTC.

This chain connects TRBV7-6 to TRBJ1-1, with D unclear. Germline CDR1 and CDR2: SGHVS and FNYEAQ. The CDR3 is made up of 15 amino acids. Trimming took off 1 base at V and 2 bases at J, with 11 bases between the two ends. DNA of the CDR3: TGTGCCAGCAGCTTAGGAGGAGTCAGAAACACTGAAGCTTTCTTT. Its protein product is CASSLGGVRNTEAFF.

The chain recombines TRBV3-1 (or the pseudogene TRBV3-2) with TRBJ2-1, with D tentatively TRBD2 (6 bases). The CDR3 extends over 12 amino acids. Germline CDR1 and CDR2: LGHDT and YNNKEL (reference sequence). Trimming stripped 4 bases from V and 7 bases from J, with 8 bases between. The chain's CDR3 is CASSRGENEQFF. The CDR3 DNA reads as TGTGCCAGCAGCCGGGGGGAGAATGAGCAGTTCTTC.

In this sample, this clone turned up a few times. The chain joins TRBV20-1 to TRBJ2-5; tentatively, D is TRBD2 (6 bases). The germline gives CDR1 DFQATT, CDR2 SNEGSKA (reference sequence). The CDR3 spans 13 residues. Trimming left V 3 bases short and J 3 bases short, with 11 bases between. The CDR3 DNA sequence: TGCAGTGCTAGTCCGGGCGGGGAAGAGACCCAGTACTTC. Protein product: CSASPGGEETQYF.

V and J are TRBV29-1 and TRBJ2-1, with D possibly called TRBD1 or TRBD2 (5 bases each). Germline V lookup: CDR1 SQVTM, CDR2 ANQGSEA. V lost 6 bases, J lost 9 bases, and 21 bases lay in between. CDR3 length equals 14 residues. Here the CDR3 reads CSVDGTATVTEQFF. The CDR3 DNA is TGCAGCGTAGATGGGACGGCGACTGTTACTGAGCAGTTCTTC.

The chain links TRBV18 to TRBJ1-5, with 7 bases fitting TRBD1. This CDR3 has 15 amino acids. Looked up from germline, CDR1 is KGHSH and CDR2 is LQKENI. J gave up 2 bases and V 3 bases, and 4 bases lay outside the gene matches. CDR3 protein: CASSPSTGGNQPQHF. The CDR3 nucleotides are TGTGCCAGCTCACCTAGCACAGGGGGCAATCAGCCCCAGCATTTT. Full variable domain (outside the CDR3, taken from reference TRBV18 and TRBJ1-5): NAGVMQNPRHLVRRRGQEARLRCSPMKGHSHVYWYRQLPEEGLKFMVYLQKENIIDESGMPKERFSAEFPKEGPSILRIQQVVRGDSAAYFCASSPSTGGNQPQHFGDGTRLSIL.

This clone was counted a few times. The chain uses TRBV7-9 and TRBJ2-5; D remains ambiguous. V lost 5 bases and J lost 0, with 7 bases in between. Germline V gives CDR1 SEHNR, CDR2 FQNEAQ (reference sequence). This CDR3 comprises 13 residues. In nucleotides, the CDR3 is TGTGCCAGCAGCATTCTGTACCAAGAGACCCAGTACTTC. As protein: CASSILYQETQYF.

The gene calls are TRBV30 and TRBJ1-5; perhaps TRBD1 as D (6 bases). The length of the CDR3 is 13 residues. CDR1 is GTSNPN and CDR2 is SVGIG in the germline V gene (reference sequence). Deletions cut 3 bases from V and 0 bases from J, with 6 bases between. This chain's CDR3 is CAWSRGSNQPQHF. DNA of the CDR3: TGTGCCTGGAGCAGGGGTAGCAATCAGCCCCAGCATTTT.

This clone came up once. This chain joins TRBV19 and TRBJ1-1; TRBD1 agrees at 9 bases. This CDR3 is built from 15 residues. Germline CDR1 and CDR2: LNHDA and SQIVND (reference sequence). J was trimmed by 4 bases and V by 6 bases; bases with no gene match: 9. The CDR3 region is CASSGTGFGGTEAFF. CDR3 bases: TGTGCCAGTAGCGGGACAGGGTTTGGCGGCACTGAAGCTTTCTTT.

This clone has only one observation. The chain employs TRBV23-1 and TRBJ1-1, with D possibly matching TRBD1 (5 bases). TRBV23-1 is filed as an ORF, its function uncertain. CDR3 length equals 16 residues. V lost 7 bases and J 2 bases, leaving 20 bases between the germline ends. Here the CDR3 reads CASTYLGGRKNTEAFF. DNA for the CDR3: TGCGCCAGCACATACCTTGGGGGGAGAAAAAACACTGAAGCTTTCTTT.

This clone was seen more than once but under ten times. The chain carries TRBV6-5 and TRBJ1-5; D is undetermined. The CDR3 consists of 14 residues. V was shortened by 6 bases and J by 1 base, with 10 bases between the two germline ends. Per germline, CDR1 MNHEY and CDR2 SVGAGI. The CDR3 reads CASRVDGSNQPQHF. CDR3 in DNA: TGTGCCAGCAGAGTGGACGGGAGCAATCAGCCCCAGCATTTT.

The CDR3 protein is CATSDNYGYTF. The CDR3 nucleotides are TGTGCCACCAGTGATAACTATGGCTACACCTTC. The gene calls are TRBV24-1 and TRBJ1-2; D is uncertain. V was shortened by 3 bases and J by 2 bases, with 0 bases between the two germline ends. CDR1 is KGHDR, CDR2 SFDVKD, per germline. This CDR3 region has 11 residues.

The V and J genes are TRBV6-6 and TRBJ1-4, with D possibly matching TRBD1 (5 bases). Germline CDR1 MNHNY, CDR2 SVGAGI (reference sequence). The CDR3 contains 15 residues. With 6 bases removed from V and 8 bases from J, the gap between germline ends came to 19 bases. The CDR3 nucleotides are TGTGCCAGCAGCCGAGGAAAAGGGGCCGGAGAAAAACTGTTTTTT. As protein: CASSRGKGAGEKLFF.

This sequence joins TRBV10-2 and TRBJ2-7; D is unresolved. The CDR3 consists of 14 residues. With 0 bases removed from V and 6 bases from J, the gap between germline ends came to 12 bases. Looked up from germline, CDR1 is WSHSY and CDR2 is SAAADI. CDR3 region: CASSESLTILEQYF. CDR3 sequence (DNA): TGCGCCAGCAGTGAGTCGCTGACAATTCTCGAGCAGTACTTC.

The V and J genes are TRBV15 and TRBJ2-7, with 8 bases identical to TRBD2. The germline gives CDR1 LNHNV, CDR2 YYDKDF (reference sequence). V gave up 0 bases and J gave up 3 bases; unmatched junction bases: 4. The CDR3 is made up of 15 amino acids. The CDR3 nucleotides read TGTGCCACCAGCAGAGATCTGGGGACTAGCTACGAGCAGTACTTC. This encodes CATSRDLGTSYEQYF.

The genes are TRBV28 and TRBJ2-3, with D uncertain. Germline V gene sequence: CDR1 MDHEN, CDR2 SYDVKM. The V gene lost 6 bases and the J gene lost 5 bases, with 9 bases spanning the gap. The CDR3 extends over 12 amino acids. The DNA for the CDR3 is TGTGCCAGCAGCCCATGGAGAGATACGCAGTATTTT. Protein sequence: CASSPWRDTQYF.

The chain employs TRBV28 and TRBJ1-2; TRBD1 matches at 9 bases. This CDR3 is built from 15 residues. Looked up from germline, CDR1 is MDHEN and CDR2 is SYDVKM. V was clipped by 3 bases and J by 8 bases; unmatched bases: 10. The CDR3 here is CASSFLGQGGRGYTF. The DNA of the CDR3 is TGTGCCAGCAGTTTCTTGGGACAGGGTGGAAGGGGCTACACCTTC.

J is TRBJ2-2 and V is TRBV15, with 16 bases that match TRBD2. J was trimmed by 6 bases and V by 5 bases; bases with no gene match: 12. This CDR3 has 19 amino acids. Germline CDR1 reads LNHNV; CDR2 reads YYDKDF (reference sequence). This CDR3 reads CATSLLPGLAGGRAGELFF. CDR3 in DNA: TGTGCCACCAGCCTCCTCCCGGGACTAGCGGGGGGGAGGGCCGGGGAGCTGTTTTTT.

The V call is TRBV12-3 or TRBV12-4, the J call TRBJ2-2; D remains ambiguous. This CDR3 contains 13 residues. V was clipped by 6 bases and J by 7 bases, with 12 bases between them. CDR3 sequence: CASRLQSHGELFF. The CDR3, as DNA: TGTGCCAGCAGGCTACAAAGCCACGGGGAGCTGTTTTTT.

By its share, this clone is medium-sized (0.01 to 0.1%). The sample carries other DNA sequences with the same CDR3. The chain has TRBV4-1 and TRBJ1-1; no firm D call. This CDR3 spans 14 amino acids. Germline assignment: CDR1 MGHRA and CDR2 YSYEKL. Trimming shortened V by 0 bases and J by 1 base, and 6 bases separated the two germline ends. CDR3 in amino acids: CASSQDAGNTEAFF. The CDR3 bases are TGCGCCAGCAGCCAAGATGCGGGGAACACTGAAGCTTTCTTT.

The chain uses TRBV2 and TRBJ1-1; D remains ambiguous. Germline-derived CDR1 and CDR2 are SNHLY and FYNNEI. This CDR3 contains 12 residues. V gave up 8 bases and J gave up 4 bases, with 11 bases separating them. The CDR3, as DNA: TGTGCCAGCGTTTCTGGGTCCACTGAAGCTTTCTTT. It codes for CASVSGSTEAFF.

CDR3 nucleotides: TGTGCCAGCAGCTTAGGAGGGGTGAACACTGAAGCTTTCTTT. Its translation is CASSLGGVNTEAFF. The chain carries TRBV7-2 and TRBJ1-1; D may be TRBD1 (5 bases). Germline loops: CDR1 SGHTA, CDR2 FQGNSA. The CDR3 is 14 amino acids. Deletions cut 1 base from V and 0 bases from J, with 6 bases between.

The rearrangement joins TRBV4-1 to TRBJ1-3; D gene unclear. CDR3 size: 15 residues. CDR1 is MGHRA and CDR2 is YSYEKL in the germline V gene. Trimming removed 4 bases at V and 2 bases at J, with 12 bases between. The CDR3 region is CASSRSDSAGNTIYF. CDR3 DNA sequence: TGCGCCAGCAGCCGCTCTGATTCCGCTGGAAACACCATATATTTT.

The chain is built from TRBV4-1 and TRBJ1-2, with 9 bases lining up with TRBD1. Trimming took 4 bases from V and 1 from J; bases not matched to a gene: 10. Germline assignment: CDR1 MGHRA and CDR2 YSYEKL. CDR3 length: 17 residues. For the CDR3, the DNA is TGCGCCAGCAGCCTTCAAATTCGACAGGGGGATAACTATGGCTACACCTTC. As protein: CASSLQIRQGDNYGYTF.